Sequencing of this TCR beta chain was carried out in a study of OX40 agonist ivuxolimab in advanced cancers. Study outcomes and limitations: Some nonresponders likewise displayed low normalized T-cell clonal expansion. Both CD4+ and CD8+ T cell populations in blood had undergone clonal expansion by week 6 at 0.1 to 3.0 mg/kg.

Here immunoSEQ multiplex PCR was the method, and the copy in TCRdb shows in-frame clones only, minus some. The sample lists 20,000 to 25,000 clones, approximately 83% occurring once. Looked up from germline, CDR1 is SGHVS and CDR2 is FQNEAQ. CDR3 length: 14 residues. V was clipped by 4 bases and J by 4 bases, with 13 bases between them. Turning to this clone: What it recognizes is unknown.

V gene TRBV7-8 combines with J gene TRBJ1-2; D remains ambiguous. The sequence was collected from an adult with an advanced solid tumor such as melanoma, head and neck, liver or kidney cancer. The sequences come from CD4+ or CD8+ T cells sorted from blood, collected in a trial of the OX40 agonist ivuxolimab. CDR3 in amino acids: CASSYRRAGYGYTF. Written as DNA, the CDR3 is TGTGCCAGCAGCTACCGGAGGGCTGGCTATGGCTACACCTTC. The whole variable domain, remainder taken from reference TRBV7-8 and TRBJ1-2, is GAGVSQSPRYKVAKRGQDVALRCDPISGHVSLFWYQQALGQGPEFLTYFQNEAQLDKSGLPSDRFFAERPEGSVSTLKIQRTQQEDSAVYLCASSYRRAGYGYTFGSGTRLTVV.